These 4 T cell receptor beta chains originate from one sample sequenced in a study of shared clonotypes between healthy human individuals. CD8 cells classed as naive were CD45RO-negative and positively selected for CCR7, excluding terminally differentiated effector memory CD45RA+ cells. Sequencing was performed with immunoSEQ multiplex PCR; in TCRdb, only in-frame clones are kept and a portion is missing. Here the sample spans around 600,000 clones, around 96% being singletons. The sequenced sample was naive CD8+ T cells sorted from blood. All receptors come from a woman in her 30s in good health.

The chain has TRBV28 and TRBJ2-5, with D possibly being TRBD1 (5 bases). Trimming removed 8 bases from V and 3 bases from J, with 13 bases in between. CDR1 and CDR2 (germline): MDHEN, SYDVKM. The CDR3 is made up of 13 amino acids. CDR3 region: CASVRQGEETQYF. CDR3 in DNA: TGTGCCAGCGTCCGCCAGGGCGAAGAGACCCAGTACTTC. Together with reference TRBV28 and TRBJ2-5, the CDR3 gives the full variable domain: DVKVTQSSRYLVKRTGEKVFLECVQDMDHENMFWYRQDPGLGLRLIYFSYDVKMKEKGDIPEGYSVSREKKERFSLILESASTNQTSMYLCASVRQGEETQYFGPGTRLLVL.

The chain joins TRBV19 to TRBJ2-7, with 9 bases aligning to TRBD2. Germline V CDR1 and CDR2: LNHDA, SQIVND (reference sequence). The CDR3 contains 16 residues. V was clipped by 5 bases and J by 6 bases; unmatched bases: 14. CDR3 coding DNA: TGTGCCAGTAGTTCAACCCCCGGGACTAGCCTAATCGAGCAGTACTTC. The encoded protein is CASSSTPGTSLIEQYF.

The chain couples TRBV7-9 to TRBJ2-1, with D unresolved. V was cut by 7 bases and J by 8 bases, with 15 bases left in between. In germline, CDR1 is SEHNR, CDR2 FQNEAQ (reference sequence). This CDR3 is built from 13 residues. The CDR3 region is CASNHGPGYEQFF. Written as DNA, the CDR3 is TGTGCCAGCAACCACGGCCCAGGCTATGAGCAGTTCTTC.

CDR3 nucleotides: TGTGCCAGCAGCTTGGTTCAGGGAAGCACCGGGGAGCTGTTTTTT. Its protein is CASSLVQGSTGELFF. The chain employs TRBV5-4 and TRBJ2-2, with D possibly matching TRBD1 (5 bases). Trimming removed 0 bases at V and 4 bases at J, with 10 bases between. Germline V gives CDR1 SGHNT, CDR2 YYREEE (reference sequence). The CDR3 runs 15 residues.